In its sample, the clone carrying this T cell receptor beta chain was seen a few times. Its antigen is not identified. Trimming cost V 1 base and J 3 bases, with 6 bases left between them. The CDR3 is 13 residues long. Germline assignment: CDR1 SNHLY and CDR2 FYNNEI. This entry is derived from a study of T cells after yellow fever vaccination. Study context: Some fractions had low cell numbers, and these were prepared with SMART-Seq v4 Ultra Low Input.

A 5'RACE template-switching step, the method used to make TCR cDNA, added a universal primer site and UMIs. One entry per CDR3 protein, called by TCRdb with MiXCR from the 5' RACE reads. The sample yields approximately 300,000 distinct CDR3 sequences, roughly 10% seen once. Findings and caveats of the study: FACS-sorted repertoires could contain abundant clonotypes contaminating from the bulk population. A secondary response was less intense yet reached its peak sooner, at day 5 versus 15.

The TCR originated in a man aged 18-30 years who received the YFV17D yellow fever vaccine. The material was CD4+ T cells sorted from PBMCs, obtained 45 days after the yellow fever booster vaccination. The J gene is TRBJ1-2, the V gene TRBV2; D unresolved. The CDR3 DNA follows: TGTGCCAGCAGTGAAGAGGGATACTATGGCTACACCTTC. It is translated as CASSEEGYYGYTF.